A selection of T cell receptor beta chains follows, all from one sample in a study of blood T cell repertoires in COVID-19. Produced via immunoSEQ multiplex PCR; TCRdb's table is partial and in-frame only. Counted here are 270,000 or so clones, about 91% occurring once; the ten biggest clones make up 2.5% to 3%. The sample comprised PBMCs or T cells enriched from blood (not recorded which). These receptors all come from a man in his forties or fifties who had been exposed to COVID-19. CDR3s include the opening cysteine and the closing phenylalanine or tryptophan. The D gene is left open where the match is weak. Size values are once, few and many counts, or a class for expanded clones, and some rows have none.

size	J	D	V	CDR3	DNA
NA	TRBJ2-3	NA	TRBV24-1	CATSDSYTDTQYF	TGTGCCACCAGTGACTCTTATACAGATACGCAGTATTTT
NA	TRBJ1-1	NA	TRBV4-1	CASSQEIRNTEAFF	TGCGCCAGCAGCCAAGAGATCAGGAACACTGAAGCTTTCTTT
NA	TRBJ1-2	NA	TRBV5-4	CASSLARGAYGYTF	TGTGCCAGCAGCTTGGCGCGGGGGGCCTATGGCTACACCTTC
NA	TRBJ1-4	NA	TRBV29-1	CSVAGGPEKLFF	TGCAGCGTTGCGGGGGGTCCAGAAAAACTGTTTTTT
NA	TRBJ1-6	NA	TRBV19	CASSISANSPLHF	TGTGCCAGTAGTATCAGTGCCAATTCACCCCTCCACTTT
once	TRBJ1-2	NA	TRBV28	CASSLGQGIYGYTF	TGTGCCAGCAGTTTAGGGCAGGGGATTTATGGCTACACCTTC
NA	TRBJ2-5	NA	TRBV4-1	CASSLDTFQETQYF	TGCGCCAGCAGCCTGGACACTTTTCAAGAGACCCAGTACTTC
NA	TRBJ1-5	NA	TRBV6-5	CASSPGEGLNQPQHF	TGTGCCAGCAGTCCCGGGGAGGGACTAAATCAGCCCCAGCATTTT
NA	TRBJ1-2	NA	TRBV27	CASSTSTGYNYGYTF	TGTGCCAGCAGTACGTCAACAGGGTATAACTATGGCTACACCTTC
NA	TRBJ2-7	NA	TRBV5-6	CASSLPGVTYEQYF	TGTGCCAGCAGCTTGCCAGGGGTTACCTACGAGCAGTACTTC
NA	TRBJ2-1	NA	TRBV5-1	CASSGSLSYNEQFF	TGCGCCAGCAGCGGGAGCCTGTCCTACAATGAGCAGTTCTTC
NA	TRBJ2-2	NA	TRBV7-9	CASSLVRTLNTGELFF	TGTGCCAGCAGCTTAGTAAGGACACTCAACACCGGGGAGCTGTTTTTT
NA	TRBJ2-7	TRBD1	TRBV30	CAWSVSGQEDYEQYF	TGTGCCTGGAGTGTTTCGGGACAGGAAGACTACGAGCAGTACTTC
NA	TRBJ1-6	NA	TRBV27	CASSLSVLYNSPLHF	TGTGCCAGCAGTTTATCTGTACTCTATAATTCACCCCTCCACTTT
NA	TRBJ1-3	NA	TRBV19	CASSKAHGGPGNTIYF	TGTGCCAGTAGTAAAGCCCACGGGGGGCCAGGAAACACCATATATTTT
few	TRBJ1-1	NA	TRBV7-3	CASSLFERTEAFF	TGTGCCAGCAGCTTATTCGAGCGAACTGAAGCTTTCTTT
NA	TRBJ2-1	TRBD1	TRBV5-1	CASRRDRAVEQFF	TGCGCCAGCCGCCGGGACAGGGCAGTCGAGCAGTTCTTC
NA	TRBJ2-5	NA	TRBV5-1	CASSLELVETQYF	TGCGCCAGCAGCTTGGAGTTAGTTGAGACCCAGTACTTC
NA	TRBJ2-1	NA	TRBV19	CASRTAKGWNEQFF	TGTGCCAGTAGAACAGCTAAGGGGTGGAATGAGCAGTTCTTC
NA	TRBJ1-1	NA	TRBV6-5	CASSYSSSTEAFF	TGTGCCAGCAGTTACTCGAGCTCTACTGAAGCTTTCTTT
NA	TRBJ2-1	NA	TRBV19	CASSWRDTYNEQFF	TGTGCCAGTAGTTGGAGGGATACTTACAATGAGCAGTTCTTC
NA	TRBJ2-3	NA	TRBV11-3	CASSFVESTDTQYF	TGTGCCAGCAGCTTCGTCGAGAGCACAGATACGCAGTATTTT
many	TRBJ1-1	NA	TRBV21-1	CASSIGRAMNTEAFF	TGTGCCAGCAGCATCGGGAGGGCCATGAACACTGAAGCTTTCTTT
NA	TRBJ2-7	TRBD1	TRBV4-3	CASSQDLLTGGQVTRNEQYF	TGCGCCAGCAGCCAAGATCTCCTCACCGGGGGACAGGTGACTAGAAACGAGCAGTACTTC
NA	TRBJ1-1	NA	TRBV4-2	CASSQARDSEAFF	TGTGCCAGCAGCCAAGCCAGGGACTCTGAAGCTTTCTTT
NA	TRBJ1-4	NA	TRBV11-1	CARSLTGSEKLFF	TGTGCCAGAAGCTTGACTGGTTCTGAAAAACTGTTTTTT
NA	TRBJ1-6	NA	TRBV21-1	CASSSDSPLHF	TGTGCCAGCAGCAGCGATTCACCCCTCCACTTT
NA	TRBJ1-2	NA	TRBV9	CASETGCISGYTF	TGTGCCAGCGAGACGGGGTGTATCTCTGGCTACACCTTC
NA	TRBJ1-2	NA	TRBV18	CASSPLPPSGYNYGYTF	TGTGCCAGCTCACCACTCCCGCCCTCAGGTTACAACTATGGCTACACCTTC
NA	TRBJ2-7	TRBD1	TRBV3-1/TRBV3-2	CASSPLAQGAVGEQYF	TGTGCCAGCAGCCCTCTAGCACAGGGGGCTGTCGGCGAGCAGTACTTC
NA	TRBJ2-1	TRBD2	TRBV7-3	CASSLGLAGVIKNEQFF	TGTGCCAGCAGCTTAGGGCTAGCGGGAGTTATTAAGAATGAGCAGTTCTTC
NA	TRBJ1-2	NA	TRBV29-1	CSVAGLHGYTF	TGCAGCGTAGCGGGGCTTCATGGCTACACCTTC
NA	TRBJ2-1	NA	TRBV20-1	CSASSTNEQFF	TGCAGTGCCTCATCAACTAATGAGCAGTTCTTC
NA	TRBJ2-7	TRBD2	TRBV7-2	CASSSYLASGSYEQYF	TGTGCCAGCAGCTCATACTTAGCTAGCGGCTCCTACGAGCAGTACTTC
NA	TRBJ2-3	TRBD1	TRBV14	CASSRWAGGADTQYF	TGTGCCAGCAGTCGCTGGGCAGGGGGCGCAGATACGCAGTATTTT
once	TRBJ2-7	NA	TRBV6-5	CASSYSGSSYEQYF	TGTGCCAGCAGTTACTCCGGGAGCTCCTACGAGCAGTACTTC
NA	TRBJ2-1	NA	TRBV2	CASSDSGVYNEQFF	TGTGCCAGCAGTGATAGCGGCGTTTACAATGAGCAGTTCTTC
NA	TRBJ2-6	TRBD2	TRBV28	CASSLRWGGVLSGANVLTF	TGTGCCAGCAGTTTAAGGTGGGGAGGGGTCCTCTCTGGGGCCAACGTCCTGACTTTC
NA	TRBJ2-7	TRBD1	TRBV5-4	CASSLARTGYEQYF	TGTGCCAGCAGCTTGGCGAGGACAGGCTACGAGCAGTACTTC
NA	TRBJ1-5	TRBD1	TRBV28	CASNWGQGNQPQHF	TGTGCCAGCAATTGGGGACAGGGGAATCAGCCCCAGCATTTT
NA	TRBJ1-5	TRBD1	TRBV19	CASSTRRGLQPQHF	TGTGCCAGTAGTACAAGAAGGGGGCTTCAGCCCCAGCATTTT
NA	TRBJ2-4	TRBD1	TRBV5-1	CASSLVLGAGGLSKNIQYF	TGCGCCAGCAGCTTGGTCCTTGGGGCAGGGGGCCTATCCAAAAACATTCAGTACTTC
NA	TRBJ2-7	TRBD1	TRBV24-1	CATSDLGTGIDEQYF	TGTGCCACCAGTGATTTAGGGACAGGGATCGACGAGCAGTACTTC
few	TRBJ1-6	TRBD1	TRBV6-5	CASSYVNGQGESPLHF	TGTGCCAGCAGTTATGTTAATGGACAGGGGGAGTCACCCCTCCACTTT